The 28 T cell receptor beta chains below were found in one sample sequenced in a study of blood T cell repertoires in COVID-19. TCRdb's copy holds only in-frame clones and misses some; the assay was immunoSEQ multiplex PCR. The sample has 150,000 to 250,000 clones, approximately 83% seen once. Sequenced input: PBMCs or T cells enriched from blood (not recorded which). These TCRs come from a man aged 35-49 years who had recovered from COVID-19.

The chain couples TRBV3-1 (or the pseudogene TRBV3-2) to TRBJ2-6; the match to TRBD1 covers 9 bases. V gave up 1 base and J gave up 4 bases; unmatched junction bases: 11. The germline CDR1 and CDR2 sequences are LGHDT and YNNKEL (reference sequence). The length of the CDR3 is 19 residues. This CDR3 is CASSQGLGQGFRGANVLTF. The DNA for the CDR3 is TGTGCCAGCAGCCAAGGCCTTGGACAGGGGTTTAGAGGGGCCAACGTCCTGACTTTC.

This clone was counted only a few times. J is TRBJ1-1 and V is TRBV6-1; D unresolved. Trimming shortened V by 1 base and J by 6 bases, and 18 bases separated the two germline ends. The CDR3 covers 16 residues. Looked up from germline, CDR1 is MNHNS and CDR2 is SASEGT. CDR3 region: CASSEGRGSRASEAFF. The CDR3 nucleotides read TGTGCCAGCAGTGAAGGTCGGGGAAGTCGGGCCTCTGAAGCTTTCTTT.

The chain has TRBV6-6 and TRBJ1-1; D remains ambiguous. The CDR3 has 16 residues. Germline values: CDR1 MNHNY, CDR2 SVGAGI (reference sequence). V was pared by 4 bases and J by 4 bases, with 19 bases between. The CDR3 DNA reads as TGTGCCAGCAGTTCCCCCGGTGGAGGGCCGAGCACTGAAGCTTTCTTT. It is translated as CASSSPGGGPSTEAFF.

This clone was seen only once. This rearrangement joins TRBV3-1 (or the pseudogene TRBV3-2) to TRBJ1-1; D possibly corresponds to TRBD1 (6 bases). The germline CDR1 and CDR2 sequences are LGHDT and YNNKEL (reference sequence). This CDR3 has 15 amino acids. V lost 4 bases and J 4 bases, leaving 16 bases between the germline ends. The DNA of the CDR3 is TGTGCCAGCAGCCCACAACAGGGTTTGGGCACTGAAGCTTTCTTT. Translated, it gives CASSPQQGLGTEAFF.

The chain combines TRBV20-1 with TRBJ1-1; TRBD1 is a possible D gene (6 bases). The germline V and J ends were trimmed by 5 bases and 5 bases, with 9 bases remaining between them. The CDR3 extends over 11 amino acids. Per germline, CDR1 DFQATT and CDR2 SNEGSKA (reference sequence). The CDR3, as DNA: TGCAGTGCTGGTAGGGGGACTGAAGCTTTCTTT. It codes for CSAGRGTEAFF.

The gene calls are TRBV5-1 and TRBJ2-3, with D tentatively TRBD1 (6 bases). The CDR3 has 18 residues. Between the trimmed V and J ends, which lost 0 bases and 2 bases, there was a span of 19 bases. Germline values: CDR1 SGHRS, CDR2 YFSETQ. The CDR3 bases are TGCGCCAGCAGCTTGGGACAGGCCCTACGAATTTACACAGATACGCAGTATTTT. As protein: CASSLGQALRIYTDTQYF.

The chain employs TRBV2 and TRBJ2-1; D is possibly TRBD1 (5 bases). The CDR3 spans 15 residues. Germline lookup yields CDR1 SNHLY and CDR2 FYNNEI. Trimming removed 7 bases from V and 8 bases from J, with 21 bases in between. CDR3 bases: TGTGCCAGCACCCGAGACAGATCCGTTAGGGATGAGCAGTTCTTC. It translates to CASTRDRSVRDEQFF.

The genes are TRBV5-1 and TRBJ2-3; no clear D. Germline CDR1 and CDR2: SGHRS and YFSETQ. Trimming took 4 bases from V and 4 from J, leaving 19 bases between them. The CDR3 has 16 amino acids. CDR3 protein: CASSRAELPGADTQYF. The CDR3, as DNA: TGCGCCAGCAGCCGCGCGGAACTCCCCGGCGCAGATACGCAGTATTTT.

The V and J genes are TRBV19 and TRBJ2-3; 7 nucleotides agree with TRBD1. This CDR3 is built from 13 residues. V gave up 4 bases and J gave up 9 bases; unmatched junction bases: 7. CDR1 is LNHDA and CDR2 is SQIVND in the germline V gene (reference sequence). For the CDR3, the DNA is TGTGCCAGTAGTACCATGGACAGGATGACGCAGTATTTT. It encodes CASSTMDRMTQYF.

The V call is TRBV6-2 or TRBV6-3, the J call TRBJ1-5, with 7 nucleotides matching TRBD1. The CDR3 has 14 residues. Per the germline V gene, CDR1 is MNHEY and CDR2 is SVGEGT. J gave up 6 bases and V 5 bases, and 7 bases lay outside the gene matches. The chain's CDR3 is CASSQSTGSQPQHF. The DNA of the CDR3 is TGTGCCAGCAGTCAATCGACAGGGTCTCAGCCCCAGCATTTT.

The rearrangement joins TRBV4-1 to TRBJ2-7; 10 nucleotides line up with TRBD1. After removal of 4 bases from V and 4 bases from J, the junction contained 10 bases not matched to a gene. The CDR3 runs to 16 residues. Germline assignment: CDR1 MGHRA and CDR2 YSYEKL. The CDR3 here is CASSPGGRTGGYEQYF. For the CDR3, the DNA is TGCGCCAGCAGCCCCGGTGGACGGACAGGGGGGTACGAGCAGTACTTC.

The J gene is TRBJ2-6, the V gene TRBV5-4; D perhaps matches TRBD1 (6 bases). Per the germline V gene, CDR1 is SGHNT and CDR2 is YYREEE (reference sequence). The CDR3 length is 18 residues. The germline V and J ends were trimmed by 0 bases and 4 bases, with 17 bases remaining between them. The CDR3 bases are TGTGCCAGCAGCTTGGGGGGGCGCGATCGTTCCGGGGCCAACGTCCTGACTTTC. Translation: CASSLGGRDRSGANVLTF.

As DNA, the CDR3 is TGTGCCAGCAGCGTAGCAGAGAACACTGAAGCTTTCTTT. Translation gives CASSVAENTEAFF. The V call is TRBV9, the J call TRBJ1-1; D unclear. Germline CDR1 SGDLS, CDR2 YYNGEE. V dropped 0 bases and J dropped 1 base, with 4 bases sitting between them. The CDR3 is made up of 13 amino acids.

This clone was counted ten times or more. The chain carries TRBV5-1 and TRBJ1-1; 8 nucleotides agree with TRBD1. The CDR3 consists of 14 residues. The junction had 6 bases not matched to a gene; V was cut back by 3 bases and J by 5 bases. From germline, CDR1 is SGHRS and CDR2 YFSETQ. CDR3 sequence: CASSYGQGWTEAFF. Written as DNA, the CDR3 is TGCGCCAGCAGCTACGGACAGGGTTGGACTGAAGCTTTCTTT. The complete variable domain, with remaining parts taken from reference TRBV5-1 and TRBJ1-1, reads KAGVTQTPRYLIKTRGQQVTLSCSPISGHRSVSWYQQTPGQGLQFLFEYFSETQRNKGNFPGRFSGRQFSNSRSEMNVSTLELGDSALYLCASSYGQGWTEAFFGQGTRLTVV.

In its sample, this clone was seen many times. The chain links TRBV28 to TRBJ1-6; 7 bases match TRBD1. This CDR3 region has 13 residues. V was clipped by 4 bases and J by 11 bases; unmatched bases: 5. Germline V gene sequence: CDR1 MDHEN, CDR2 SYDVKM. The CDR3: CASSSRQGPPLHF. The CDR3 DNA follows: TGTGCCAGCAGTTCGCGACAGGGTCCACCCCTCCACTTT.

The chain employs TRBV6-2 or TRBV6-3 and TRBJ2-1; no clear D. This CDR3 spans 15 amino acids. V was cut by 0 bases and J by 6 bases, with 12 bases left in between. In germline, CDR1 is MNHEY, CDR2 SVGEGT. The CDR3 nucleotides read TGTGCCAGCAGTTACTCGGTAGCTACCTTCAATGAGCAGTTCTTC. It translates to CASSYSVATFNEQFF.

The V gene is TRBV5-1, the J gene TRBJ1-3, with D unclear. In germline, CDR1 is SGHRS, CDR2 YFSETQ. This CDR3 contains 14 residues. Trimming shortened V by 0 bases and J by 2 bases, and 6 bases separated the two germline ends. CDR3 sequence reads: CASSLDSPGNTIYF. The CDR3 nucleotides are TGCGCCAGCAGCTTGGACAGTCCTGGAAACACCATATATTTT.

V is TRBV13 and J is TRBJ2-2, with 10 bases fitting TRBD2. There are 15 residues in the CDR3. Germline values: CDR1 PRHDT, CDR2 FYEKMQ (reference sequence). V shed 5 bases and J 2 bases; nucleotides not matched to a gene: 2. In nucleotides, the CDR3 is TGTGCCAGCAGCCGGACTAGCGGTAACACCGGGGAGCTGTTTTTT. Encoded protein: CASSRTSGNTGELFF.

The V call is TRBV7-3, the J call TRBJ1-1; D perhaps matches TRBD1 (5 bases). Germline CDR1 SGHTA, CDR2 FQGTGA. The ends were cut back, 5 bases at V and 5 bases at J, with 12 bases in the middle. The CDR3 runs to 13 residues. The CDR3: CASSAPGRTEAFF. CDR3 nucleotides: TGTGCCAGCAGCGCACCAGGGCGAACTGAAGCTTTCTTT.

The CDR3 sequence: CASSGGTGGFEQYF. The CDR3 DNA sequence: TGCGCCAGCAGCGGAGGGACAGGGGGCTTTGAGCAGTACTTC. This chain joins TRBV5-1 and TRBJ2-7, with 12 bases identical to TRBD1. J gave up 7 bases and V 4 bases, and 6 bases lay outside the gene matches. This CDR3 comprises 14 residues. Germline-derived CDR1 and CDR2 are SGHRS and YFSETQ.

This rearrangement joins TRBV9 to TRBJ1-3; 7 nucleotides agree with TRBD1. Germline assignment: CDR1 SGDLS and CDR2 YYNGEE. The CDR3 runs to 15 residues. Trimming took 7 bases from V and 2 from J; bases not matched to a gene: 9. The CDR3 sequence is CASGATGAAGNTIYF. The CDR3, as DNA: TGTGCCAGCGGCGCCACAGGGGCCGCTGGAAACACCATATATTTT.

DNA for the CDR3: TGTGCCAGCAGCTTAGTTGTGACAGGGGGCAGGGATACGCAGTATTTT. Translation gives CASSLVVTGGRDTQYF. V usage is TRBV7-2 and J usage is TRBJ2-3; 10 nucleotides align to TRBD1. Trimming took 1 base from V and 6 from J; bases not matched to a gene: 7. Germline V gene lookup returns CDR1 SGHTA and CDR2 FQGNSA. The length of the CDR3 is 16 residues. Filled out from reference TRBV7-2 and TRBJ2-3, the complete variable domain reads GAGVSQSPSNKVTEKGKDVELRCDPISGHTALYWYRQSLGQGLEFLIYFQGNSAPDKSGLPSDRFSAERTGGSVSTLTIQRTQQEDSAVYLCASSLVVTGGRDTQYFGPGTRLTVL.

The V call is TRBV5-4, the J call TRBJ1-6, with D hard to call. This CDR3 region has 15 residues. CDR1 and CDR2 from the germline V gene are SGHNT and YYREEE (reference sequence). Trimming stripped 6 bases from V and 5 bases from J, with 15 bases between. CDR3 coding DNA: TGTGCCAGCACCTCTCTAAAGGGAGATAATTCACCCCTCCACTTT. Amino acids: CASTSLKGDNSPLHF.

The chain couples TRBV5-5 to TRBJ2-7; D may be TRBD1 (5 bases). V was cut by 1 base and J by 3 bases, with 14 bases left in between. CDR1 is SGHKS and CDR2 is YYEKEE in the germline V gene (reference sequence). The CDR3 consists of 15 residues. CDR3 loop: CASSLPGRGVYEQYF. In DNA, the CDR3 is TGTGCCAGCAGCTTGCCAGGGCGAGGAGTCTACGAGCAGTACTTC.

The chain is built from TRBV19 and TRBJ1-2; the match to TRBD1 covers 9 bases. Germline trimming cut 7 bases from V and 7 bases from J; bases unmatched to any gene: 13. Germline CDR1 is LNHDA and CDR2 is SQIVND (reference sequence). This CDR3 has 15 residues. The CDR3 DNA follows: TGTGCCAGTAACACCGGGACAGGGAGGATGAGTGGCTACACCTTC. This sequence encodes CASNTGTGRMSGYTF.

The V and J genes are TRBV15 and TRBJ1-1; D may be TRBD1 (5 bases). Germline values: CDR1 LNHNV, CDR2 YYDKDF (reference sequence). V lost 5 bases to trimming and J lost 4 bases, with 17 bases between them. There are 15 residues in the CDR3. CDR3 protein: CATSRAKGLFTEAFF. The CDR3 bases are TGTGCCACCAGCCGAGCAAAGGGGTTGTTCACTGAAGCTTTCTTT.

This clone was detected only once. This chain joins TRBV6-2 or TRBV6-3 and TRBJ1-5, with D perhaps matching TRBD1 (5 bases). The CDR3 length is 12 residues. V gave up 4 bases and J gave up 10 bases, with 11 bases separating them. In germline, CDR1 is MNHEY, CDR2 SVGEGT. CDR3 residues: CASSWGGSPQHF. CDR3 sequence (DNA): TGTGCCAGCAGTTGGGGGGGATCCCCCCAGCATTTT.

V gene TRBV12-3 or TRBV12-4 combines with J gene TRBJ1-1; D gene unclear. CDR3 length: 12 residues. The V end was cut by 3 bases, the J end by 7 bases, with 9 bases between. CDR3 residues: CASSFSTSEAFF. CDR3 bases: TGTGCCAGCAGTTTCTCAACGAGTGAAGCTTTCTTT.